This TCR beta chain was profiled in a study of blood T cell repertoires in COVID-19. The protocol was immunoSEQ multiplex PCR, while the TCRdb copy is restricted to in-frame clones and leaves out a portion. The repertoire holds 150,000 to 200,000 clones, with approximately 89% as singletons. The V gene's germline CDR1 is SGDLS and CDR2 YYNGEE. With V trimmed by 3 bases and J by 1 base, 6 bases remained unmatched. The length of the CDR3 is 15 residues. J is TRBJ2-5 and V is TRBV9; the match to TRBD2 covers 7 bases. Sequencing was done on a sample of PBMCs or T cells enriched from blood (not recorded which). The source of this sequence is a woman aged 40 to 50 with acute COVID-19. CDR3 in amino acids: CASSAGLGLQETQYF. Here the CDR3 DNA reads TGTGCCAGCAGCGCCGGACTAGGGCTCCAAGAGACCCAGTACTTC.